Presented here are 15 T cell receptor beta chains from one specimen sequenced in a study of regulatory T cells in long-lasting Graves disease. The time point is: persistent/refractory GD, antithyroid drugs over 5 years with positive TRAb. TCR sequences were obtained from RNA taken from PBMCs. The TCR beta library used iRepertoire HTBI primers with Arm-PCR amplification of CDR3. TCRdb reprocessed the multiplex PCR reads with MiXCR, giving one entry per CDR3 protein. The data show roughly 700,000 distinct CDR3 sequences, 30% seen once. Sample: peripheral blood mononuclear cells (PBMCs), taken when the disease was refractory, from a patient treated with antithyroid drugs. All receptors come from a female donor with Graves disease.

The chain uses TRBV14 and TRBJ1-1; D ambiguous. V was clipped by 0 bases and J by 3 bases, with 8 bases between them. The CDR3 is made up of 14 amino acids. Germline lookup yields CDR1 SGHDN and CDR2 FVKESK. CDR3 in DNA: TGTGCCAGCAGCCAAGATCGAGGATACACTGAAGCTTTCTTT. Its translation is CASSQDRGYTEAFF. Full variable domain (rest looked up from reference TRBV14 and TRBJ1-1): EAGVTQFPSHSVIEKGQTVTLRCDPISGHDNLYWYRRVMGKEIKFLLHFVKESKQDESGMPNNRFLAERTGGTYSTLKVQPAELEDSGVYFCASSQDRGYTEAFFGQGTRLTVV.

In its sample, this clonotype was seen a few times. The chain has TRBV5-1 and TRBJ1-2; possible D gene TRBD1, 5 bases. The CDR3 sequence is 14 residues long. CDR1 is SGHRS, CDR2 YFSETQ, per germline. V was cut by 3 bases and J by 6 bases, with 15 bases left in between. The CDR3 bases are TGCGCCAGCAGCTACTCCGGGGCCATGGATGGCTACACCTTC. Amino acids: CASSYSGAMDGYTF.

The chain employs TRBV30 and TRBJ1-2; D unresolved. This CDR3 has 8 residues. The germline CDR1 and CDR2 sequences are GTSNPN and SVGIG (reference sequence). V was cut by 7 bases and J by 8 bases, with 5 bases left in between. CDR3 in DNA: TGTGCCTCGCCCGGCTACACCTTC. Amino acids: CASPGYTF.

This clonotype appeared a few times. This chain connects TRBV6-1 to TRBJ2-7; 12 bases line up with TRBD2. The J segment lost 7 bases and the V segment lost 5 bases, leaving 6 bases of the junction unmatched. The CDR3 contains 14 residues. Germline CDR1 MNHNS, CDR2 SASEGT. As DNA, the CDR3 is TGTGCCAGCAGTCAACTAGCGGGGGGTACGGAGCAGTACTTC. It specifies CASSQLAGGTEQYF.

In regard to this clonotype: Just one base apart from a much larger clone, this may be a read error. The chain is built from TRBV2 and TRBJ1-4; D is perhaps TRBD1 (6 bases). This CDR3 spans 14 amino acids. Germline V gene lookup returns CDR1 SNHLY and CDR2 FYNNEI. CDR3 loop: CASSVDSPNEKLVF. CDR3 coding DNA: TGTGCCAGCAGTGTGGACAGTCCTAATGAAAAACTGGTTTTT.

The gene calls are TRBV7-3 and TRBJ2-4; possible D gene TRBD1, 6 bases. This CDR3 contains 15 residues. Germline V CDR1 and CDR2: SGHTA, FQGTGA. Between the trimmed V and J ends, which lost 2 bases and 6 bases, there was a span of 14 bases. The CDR3 sequence is CASSLQTGQRNIQYF. The CDR3 DNA reads TGTGCCAGCAGCTTACAAACCGGACAGAGAAACATTCAGTACTTC. Variable domain in full (rest from reference TRBV7-3 and TRBJ2-4): GAGVSQTPSNKVTEKGKYVELRCDPISGHTALYWYRQSLGQGPEFLIYFQGTGAADDSGLPNDRFFAVRPEGSVSTLKIQRTERGDSAVYLCASSLQTGQRNIQYFGAGTRLSVL.

J is TRBJ1-5 and V is TRBV7-9; D uncertain. The CDR3 runs to 12 residues. Germline CDR1 is SEHNR and CDR2 is FQNEAQ (reference sequence). The V end was cut by 5 bases, the J end by 4 bases, with 6 bases between. The CDR3: CASSTENQPQHF. The CDR3 nucleotides read TGTGCCAGCAGCACAGAGAATCAGCCCCAGCATTTT.

This clonotype was seen more than once but under ten times. The rearrangement links TRBV9 to TRBJ1-2, with 11 bases fitting TRBD1. Germline V lookup: CDR1 SGDLS, CDR2 YYNGEE. The CDR3 length is 17 residues. V dropped 3 bases and J dropped 5; count of bases not matched to a gene: 12. The DNA for the CDR3 is TGTGCCAGCAGCGCGGGGCCTTGGGGACAGGGGGTTTATGGCTACACCTTC. Translated: CASSAGPWGQGVYGYTF.

As for this clonotype: This likely reflects a read error, since a far larger clone is one base away. The chain couples TRBV3-1 to TRBJ2-1; D call uncertain. CDR3 size: 11 residues. Trimming left V 2 bases short and J 10 bases short, with 6 bases between. Germline V gene data show CDR1 as LGHDT and CDR2 as YNNKEL (reference sequence). CDR3 amino acids: CASSQSYEQFF. DNA of the CDR3: TGTGCCAGCAGCCAATCCTACGAGCAGTTCTTC.

Only a few counts were recorded for this clonotype. This chain uses TRBV28 with TRBJ2-1; D is unresolved. Per the germline V gene, CDR1 is MDHEN and CDR2 is SYDVKM. V gave up 6 bases and J gave up 3 bases, with 15 bases separating them. This CDR3 has 15 amino acids. The CDR3 nucleotides are TGTGCCAGCAGGACTCGCTTGAGTGGCTACAATGAGCAGTTCTTC. Amino acid sequence: CASRTRLSGYNEQFF.

This clonotype turned up a few times. The V call is TRBV12-3 or TRBV12-4, the J call TRBJ1-1; TRBD1 might be the D (5 bases). Trimming left V 6 bases short and J 8 bases short, with 16 bases between. CDR3 length: 13 residues. In nucleotides, the CDR3 is TGTGCCAGCAGCCTCGGGGTGTCAGGGGAAGCTTTCTTT. It codes for CASSLGVSGEAFF.

The V call is TRBV6-5, the J call TRBJ2-7; the D gene is possibly TRBD1 (6 bases). In germline, CDR1 is MNHEY, CDR2 SVGAGI. This CDR3 comprises 13 residues. Trimming stripped 0 bases from V and 6 bases from J, with 9 bases between. The CDR3 DNA follows: TGTGCCAGCAGTTACTCACACAGGGCCGAGCAGTACTTC. This encodes CASSYSHRAEQYF.

This chain joins TRBV7-3 and TRBJ2-5, with TRBD2 matching over 7 bases. CDR3 length equals 14 residues. After removal of 10 bases from V and 3 bases from J, the junction contained 11 bases not matched to a gene. Germline values: CDR1 SGHTA, CDR2 FQGTGA. The CDR3 coding sequence is TGTGCCACCATACCGGGAGGTTCTAAAGAGACCCAGTACTTC. It translates to CATIPGGSKETQYF.

V is TRBV6-1 and J is TRBJ1-2, with D perhaps matching TRBD1 (6 bases). CDR1 and CDR2 (germline): MNHNS, SASEGT. This CDR3 region has 13 residues. Trimming pared 7 bases from V and 7 bases from J, leaving 16 bases between. The CDR3: CASIEGGLFGYTF. DNA for the CDR3: TGTGCCAGCATCGAGGGGGGCCTTTTTGGCTACACCTTC.

This clonotype was recorded many times. The chain couples TRBV12-3 or TRBV12-4 to TRBJ2-7; 7 nucleotides line up with TRBD2. V gave up 6 bases and J gave up 3 bases; unmatched junction bases: 8. CDR3 length: 14 amino acids. CDR3 sequence reads: CASSLSSGLYEQYF. CDR3 bases: TGTGCCAGCAGCCTTTCTAGCGGCCTCTACGAGCAGTACTTC.